Sequencing of this TCR beta chain was carried out in a study of blood T cell repertoires in COVID-19. Study-level background: Sources were T cells, B-cell-depleted T cells, or PBMCs; the material itself was cDNA or gDNA.

CDR1 GTSNPN and CDR2 SVGIG come from the germline V gene (reference sequence). The CDR3 spans 12 residues. The V and J ends lost 5 bases and 6 bases respectively, with 13 bases between them. Only in-frame clones appear in the TCRdb table, and some are missing; sequencing was by immunoSEQ multiplex PCR. This sample has about 360,000 clones, with approximately 86% found just once. The sample was peripheral blood. J is TRBJ1-1 and V is TRBV30; no reliable D call. This receptor was taken from a woman in her sixties with COVID-19, enrolled during active disease. In DNA, the CDR3 is TGTGCCTGGGGAGACCGTCGGTCTGAAGCTTTCTTT. Translated: CAWGDRRSEAFF.